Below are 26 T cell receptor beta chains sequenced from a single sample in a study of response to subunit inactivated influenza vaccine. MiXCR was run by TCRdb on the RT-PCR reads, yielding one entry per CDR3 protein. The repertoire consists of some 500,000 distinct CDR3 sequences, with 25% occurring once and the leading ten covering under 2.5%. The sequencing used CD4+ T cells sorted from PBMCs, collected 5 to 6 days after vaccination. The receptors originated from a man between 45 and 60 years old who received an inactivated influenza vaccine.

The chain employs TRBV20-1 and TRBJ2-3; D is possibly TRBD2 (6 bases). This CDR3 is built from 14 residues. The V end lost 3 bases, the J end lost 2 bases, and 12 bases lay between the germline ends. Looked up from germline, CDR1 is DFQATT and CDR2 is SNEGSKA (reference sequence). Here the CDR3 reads CSASGAGNTDTQYF. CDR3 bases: TGCAGTGCTAGTGGGGCGGGAAACACAGATACGCAGTATTTT.

For the CDR3, the DNA is TGTGCCAGCAGACCAGCCCGCCGTACCTATACGCAGTATTTT. Translated, it gives CASRPARRTYTQYF. J is TRBJ2-3 and V is TRBV6-1; D unclear. CDR3 size: 14 residues. Germline V CDR1 and CDR2: MNHNS, SASEGT. Deletions cut 6 bases from V and 7 bases from J, with 17 bases between.

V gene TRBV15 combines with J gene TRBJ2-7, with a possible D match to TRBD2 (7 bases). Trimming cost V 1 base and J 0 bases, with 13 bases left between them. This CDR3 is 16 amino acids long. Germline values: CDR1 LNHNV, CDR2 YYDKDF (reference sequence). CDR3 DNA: TGTGCCACCAGCAGAGGGGGGGGCTTTAGCTCCTACGAGCAGTACTTC. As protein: CATSRGGGFSSYEQYF. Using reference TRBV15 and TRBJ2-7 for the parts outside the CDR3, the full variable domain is DAMVIQNPRYQVTQFGKPVTLSCSQTLNHNVMYWYQQKSSQAPKLLFHYYDKDFNNEADTPDNFQSRRPNTSFCFLDIRSPGLGDTAMYLCATSRGGGFSSYEQYFGPGTRLTVT.

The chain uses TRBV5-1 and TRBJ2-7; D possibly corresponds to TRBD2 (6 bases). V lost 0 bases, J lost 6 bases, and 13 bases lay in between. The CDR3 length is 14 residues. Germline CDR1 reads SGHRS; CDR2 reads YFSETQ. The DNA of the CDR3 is TGCGCCAGCAGCTTGGCGGGGGAACCCAGCGAGCAGTACTTC. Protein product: CASSLAGEPSEQYF.

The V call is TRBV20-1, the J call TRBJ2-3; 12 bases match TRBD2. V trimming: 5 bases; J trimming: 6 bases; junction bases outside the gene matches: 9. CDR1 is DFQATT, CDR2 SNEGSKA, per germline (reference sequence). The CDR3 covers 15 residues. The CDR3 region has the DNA TGCAGTGCTCTTACGACTAGCGGGAGTAGGGATACGCAGTATTTT. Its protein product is CSALTTSGSRDTQYF.

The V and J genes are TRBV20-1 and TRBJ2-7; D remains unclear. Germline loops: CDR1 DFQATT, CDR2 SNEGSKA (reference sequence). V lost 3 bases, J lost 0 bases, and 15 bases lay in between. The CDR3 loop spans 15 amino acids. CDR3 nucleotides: TGCAGTGCTAGCGATCGGAAAAAGGGCTCCTACGAGCAGTACTTC. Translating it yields CSASDRKKGSYEQYF.

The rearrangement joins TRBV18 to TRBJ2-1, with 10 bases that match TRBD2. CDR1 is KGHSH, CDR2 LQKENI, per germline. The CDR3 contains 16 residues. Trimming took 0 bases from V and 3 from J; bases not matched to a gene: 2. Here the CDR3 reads CASSPPKREGYNEQFF. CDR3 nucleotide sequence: TGTGCCAGCTCACCACCGAAGCGGGAGGGCTACAATGAGCAGTTCTTC.

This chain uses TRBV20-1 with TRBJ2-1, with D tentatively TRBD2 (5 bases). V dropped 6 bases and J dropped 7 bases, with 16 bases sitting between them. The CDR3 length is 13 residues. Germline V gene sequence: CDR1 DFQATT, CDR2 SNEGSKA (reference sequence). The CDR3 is CSATLGMENEQFF. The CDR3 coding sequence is TGCAGTGCGACACTAGGGATGGAGAATGAGCAGTTCTTC.

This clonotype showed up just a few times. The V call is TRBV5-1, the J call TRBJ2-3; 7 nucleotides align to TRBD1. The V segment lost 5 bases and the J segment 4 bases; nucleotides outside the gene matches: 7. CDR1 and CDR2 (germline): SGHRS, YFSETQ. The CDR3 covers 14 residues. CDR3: CASRFDRVADTQYF. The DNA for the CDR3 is TGCGCCAGCAGATTCGACAGGGTTGCAGATACGCAGTATTTT. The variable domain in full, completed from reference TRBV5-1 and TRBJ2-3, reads KAGVTQTPRYLIKTRGQQVTLSCSPISGHRSVSWYQQTPGQGLQFLFEYFSETQRNKGNFPGRFSGRQFSNSRSEMNVSTLELGDSALYLCASRFDRVADTQYFGPGTRLTVL.

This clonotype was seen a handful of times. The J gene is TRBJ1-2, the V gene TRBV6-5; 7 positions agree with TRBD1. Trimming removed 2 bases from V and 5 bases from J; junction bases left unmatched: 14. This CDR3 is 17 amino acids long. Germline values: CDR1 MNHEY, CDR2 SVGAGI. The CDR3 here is CASSYTSAPGTEYGYTF. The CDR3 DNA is TGTGCCAGCAGTTACACCTCCGCCCCCGGGACAGAGTATGGCTACACCTTC.

CDR3 DNA sequence: TGCGCCAGCAGCTTGGACAGCCCCAGCGAGCAGTACTTC. Translation: CASSLDSPSEQYF. The genes are TRBV5-1 and TRBJ2-7; D remains unclear. Germline lookup yields CDR1 SGHRS and CDR2 YFSETQ. The CDR3 length is 13 residues. The V gene lost 0 bases and the J gene lost 6 bases, with 10 bases spanning the gap.

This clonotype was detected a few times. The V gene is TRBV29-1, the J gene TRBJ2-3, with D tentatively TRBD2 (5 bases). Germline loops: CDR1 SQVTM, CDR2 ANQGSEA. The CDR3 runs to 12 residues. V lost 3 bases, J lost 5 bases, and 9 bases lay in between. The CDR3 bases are TGCAGCGTTGAGATCCGGGGAGATACGCAGTATTTT. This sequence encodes CSVEIRGDTQYF.

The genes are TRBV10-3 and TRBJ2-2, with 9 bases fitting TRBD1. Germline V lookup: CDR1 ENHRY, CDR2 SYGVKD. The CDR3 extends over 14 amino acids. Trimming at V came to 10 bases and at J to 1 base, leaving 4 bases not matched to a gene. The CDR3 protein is CASQDRGNTGELFF. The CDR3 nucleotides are TGTGCCAGCCAGGACAGGGGGAACACCGGGGAGCTGTTTTTT.

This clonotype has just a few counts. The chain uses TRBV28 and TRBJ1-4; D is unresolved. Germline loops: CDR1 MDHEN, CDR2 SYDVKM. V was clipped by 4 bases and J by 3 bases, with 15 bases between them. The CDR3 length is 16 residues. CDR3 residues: CASSSTADQSNEKLFF. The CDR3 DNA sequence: TGTGCCAGCAGTTCCACCGCGGACCAATCTAATGAAAAACTGTTTTTT.

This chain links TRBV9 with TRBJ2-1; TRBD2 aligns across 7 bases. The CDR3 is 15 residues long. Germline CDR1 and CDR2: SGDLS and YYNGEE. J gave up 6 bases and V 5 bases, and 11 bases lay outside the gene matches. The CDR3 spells CASRSFPSGSNEQFF. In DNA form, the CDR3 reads TGTGCCAGCAGATCTTTCCCTAGCGGAAGCAATGAGCAGTTCTTC.

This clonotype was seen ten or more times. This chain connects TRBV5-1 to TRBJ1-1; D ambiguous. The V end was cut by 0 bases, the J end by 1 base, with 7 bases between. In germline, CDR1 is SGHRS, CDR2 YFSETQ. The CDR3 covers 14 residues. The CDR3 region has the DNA TGCGCCAGCAGCTTGGATCCAGGGAACACTGAAGCTTTCTTT. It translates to CASSLDPGNTEAFF. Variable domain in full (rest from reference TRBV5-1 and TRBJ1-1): KAGVTQTPRYLIKTRGQQVTLSCSPISGHRSVSWYQQTPGQGLQFLFEYFSETQRNKGNFPGRFSGRQFSNSRSEMNVSTLELGDSALYLCASSLDPGNTEAFFGQGTRLTVV.

The CDR3 here is CASSYPRLAGTQETQYF. The DNA of the CDR3 is TGTGCCAGCAGTTACCCAAGACTAGCGGGGACCCAAGAGACCCAGTACTTC. The rearrangement joins TRBV6-2 or TRBV6-3 to TRBJ2-5; 11 bases agree with TRBD2. The germline CDR1 and CDR2 sequences are MNHEY and SVGEGT. V dropped 2 bases and J dropped 1; count of bases not matched to a gene: 6. The CDR3 sequence is 17 residues long.

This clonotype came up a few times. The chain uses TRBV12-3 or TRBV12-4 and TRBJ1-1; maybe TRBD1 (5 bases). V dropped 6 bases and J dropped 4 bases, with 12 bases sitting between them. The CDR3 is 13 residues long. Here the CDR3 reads CASSRVGGTEAFF. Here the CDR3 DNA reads TGTGCCAGCAGCCGTGTCGGGGGCACTGAAGCTTTCTTT.

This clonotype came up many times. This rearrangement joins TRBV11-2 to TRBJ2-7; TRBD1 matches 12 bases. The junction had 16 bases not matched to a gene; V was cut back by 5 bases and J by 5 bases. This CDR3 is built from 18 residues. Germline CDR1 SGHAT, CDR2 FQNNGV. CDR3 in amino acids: CASSQGQGATLGFNEQYF. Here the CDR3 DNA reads TGTGCCAGCAGCCAGGGACAGGGGGCTACGCTAGGGTTTAACGAGCAGTACTTC.

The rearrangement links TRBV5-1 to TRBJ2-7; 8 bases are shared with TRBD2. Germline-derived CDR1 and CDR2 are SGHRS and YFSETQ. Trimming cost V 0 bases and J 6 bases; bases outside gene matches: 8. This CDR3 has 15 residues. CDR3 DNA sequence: TGCGCCAGCAGCTTGGCCGGGACTAGGACGAGCGAGCAGTACTTC. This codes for CASSLAGTRTSEQYF.

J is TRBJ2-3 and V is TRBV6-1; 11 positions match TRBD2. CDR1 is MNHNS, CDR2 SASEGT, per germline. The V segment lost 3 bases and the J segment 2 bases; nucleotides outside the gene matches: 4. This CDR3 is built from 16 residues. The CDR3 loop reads CASSDLAGGTTDTQYF. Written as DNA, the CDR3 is TGTGCCAGCAGTGACCTAGCGGGAGGTACCACAGATACGCAGTATTTT.

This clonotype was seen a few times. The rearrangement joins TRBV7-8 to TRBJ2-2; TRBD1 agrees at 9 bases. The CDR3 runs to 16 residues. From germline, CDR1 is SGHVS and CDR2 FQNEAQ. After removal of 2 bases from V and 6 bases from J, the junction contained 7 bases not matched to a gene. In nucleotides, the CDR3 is TGTGCCAGCAGCTTATACAGGGGGCGGGGACCCGGGGAGCTGTTTTTT. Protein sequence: CASSLYRGRGPGELFF.

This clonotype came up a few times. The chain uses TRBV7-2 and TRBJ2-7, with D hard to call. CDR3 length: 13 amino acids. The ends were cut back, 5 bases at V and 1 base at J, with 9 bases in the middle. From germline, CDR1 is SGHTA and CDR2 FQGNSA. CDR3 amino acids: CASSRRASYEQYF. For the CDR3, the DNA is TGTGCCAGCAGCCGAAGGGCATCCTACGAGCAGTACTTC.

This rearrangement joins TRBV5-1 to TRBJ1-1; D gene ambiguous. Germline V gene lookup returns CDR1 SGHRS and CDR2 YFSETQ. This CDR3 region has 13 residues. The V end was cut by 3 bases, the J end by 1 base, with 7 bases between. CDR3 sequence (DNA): TGCGCCAGCAGCTATTTGAGGAACACTGAAGCTTTCTTT. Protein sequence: CASSYLRNTEAFF.

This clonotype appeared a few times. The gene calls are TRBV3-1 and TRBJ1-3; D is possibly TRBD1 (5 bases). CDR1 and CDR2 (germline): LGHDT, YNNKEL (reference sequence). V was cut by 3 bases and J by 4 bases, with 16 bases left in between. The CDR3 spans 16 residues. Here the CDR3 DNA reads TGTGCCAGCAGCCAGAACACGGGGTGGACAGGAAACACCATATATTTT. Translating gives CASSQNTGWTGNTIYF.

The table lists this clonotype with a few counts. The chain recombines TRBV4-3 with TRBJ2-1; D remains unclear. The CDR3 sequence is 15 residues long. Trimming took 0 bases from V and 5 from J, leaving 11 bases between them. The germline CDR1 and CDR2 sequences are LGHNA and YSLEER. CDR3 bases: TGCGCCAGCAGCCAAGATTTATTGGTCGACAATGAGCAGTTCTTC. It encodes CASSQDLLVDNEQFF.